This TCR beta chain was profiled in a study of blood T cell repertoires in COVID-19. Assay: immunoSEQ multiplex PCR; the TCRdb copy retains only in-frame clones and omits some. Of 75,000 to 95,000 clones listed, over 80% were seen once; the top ten hold nearly 3.5%. Trimming removed 5 bases from V and 8 bases from J; junction bases left unmatched: 6. The CDR3 is made up of 13 amino acids. The germline CDR1 and CDR2 sequences are SGHTA and FQGNSA. Sequenced material: peripheral blood. This chain links TRBV7-2 with TRBJ1-5, with TRBD1 identical over 7 bases. This sequence was found in a man aged 50 to 60 with acute or convalescent COVID-19. The CDR3 spells CASSRGQREPQHF. The CDR3 DNA follows: TGTGCCAGCAGCCGGGGACAGCGTGAGCCCCAGCATTTT.